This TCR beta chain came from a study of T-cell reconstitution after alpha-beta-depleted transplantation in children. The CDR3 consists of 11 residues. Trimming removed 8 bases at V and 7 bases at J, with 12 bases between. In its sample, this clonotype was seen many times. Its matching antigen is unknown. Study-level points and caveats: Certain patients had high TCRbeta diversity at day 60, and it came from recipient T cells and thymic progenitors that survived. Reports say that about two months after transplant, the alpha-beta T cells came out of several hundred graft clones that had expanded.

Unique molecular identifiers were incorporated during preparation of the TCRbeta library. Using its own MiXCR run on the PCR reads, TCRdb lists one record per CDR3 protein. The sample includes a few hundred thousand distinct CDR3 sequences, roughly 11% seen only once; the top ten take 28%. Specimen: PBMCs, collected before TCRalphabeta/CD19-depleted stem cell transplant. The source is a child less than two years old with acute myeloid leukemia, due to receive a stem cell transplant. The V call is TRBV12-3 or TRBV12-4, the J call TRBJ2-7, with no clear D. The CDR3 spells CASGPIREQYF. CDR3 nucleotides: TGTGCCAGCGGGCCTATAAGGGAGCAGTACTTC.